This T cell receptor (beta chain) is from a study of shared clonotypes between healthy human individuals. Study in general: Each donor contributed plates that comprised three CD4 naive, three CD4 memory, two CD8 naive and one CD8 memory.

With 4 bases removed from V and 5 bases from J, the gap between germline ends came to 14 bases. The CDR3 has 13 amino acids. Germline lookup yields CDR1 GTSNPN and CDR2 SVGIG (reference sequence). Sequenced by immunoSEQ multiplex PCR; TCRdb stores in-frame clones only, minus some. The repertoire has about 380,000 clones, 90% to 97% of them found once; the top ten carry more than 0.3%. The material sequenced was memory CD8+ T cells sorted from blood. Subset noted: CD45RO+ cells pooled with CCR7-negative TemRA cells. The chain combines TRBV30 with TRBJ2-5; no reliable D call. The sequence came from a man aged 25 to 40 in good health. CDR3 in amino acids: CAWTTYGYETQYF. CDR3 bases: TGTGCCTGGACCACCTACGGGTACGAGACCCAGTACTTC.